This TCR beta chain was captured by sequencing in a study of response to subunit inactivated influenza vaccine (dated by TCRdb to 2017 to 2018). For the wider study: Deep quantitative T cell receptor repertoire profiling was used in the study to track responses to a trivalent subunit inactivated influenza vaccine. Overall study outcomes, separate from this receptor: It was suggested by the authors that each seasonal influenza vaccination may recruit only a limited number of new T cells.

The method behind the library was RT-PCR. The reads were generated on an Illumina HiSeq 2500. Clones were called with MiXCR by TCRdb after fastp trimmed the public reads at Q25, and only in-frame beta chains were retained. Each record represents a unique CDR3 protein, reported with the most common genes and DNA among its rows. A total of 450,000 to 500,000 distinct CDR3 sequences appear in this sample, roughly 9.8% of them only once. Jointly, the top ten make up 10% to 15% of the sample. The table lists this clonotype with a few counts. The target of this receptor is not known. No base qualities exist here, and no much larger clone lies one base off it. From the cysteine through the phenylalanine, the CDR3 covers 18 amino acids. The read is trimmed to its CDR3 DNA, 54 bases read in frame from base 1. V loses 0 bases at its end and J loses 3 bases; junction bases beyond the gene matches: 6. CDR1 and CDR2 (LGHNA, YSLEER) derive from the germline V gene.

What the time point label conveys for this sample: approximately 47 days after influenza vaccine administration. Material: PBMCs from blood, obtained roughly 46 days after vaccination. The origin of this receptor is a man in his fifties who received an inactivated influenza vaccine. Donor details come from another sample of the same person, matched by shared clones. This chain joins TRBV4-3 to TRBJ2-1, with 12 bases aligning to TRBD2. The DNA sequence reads TGCGCCAGCAGCCAAGATCTTGGACTAGCGGGATTCTACAATGAGCAGTTCTTC. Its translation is CASSQDLGLAGFYNEQFF.